The subject of this entry is one T cell receptor beta chain. All enrollees were roughly 18 to 89 years old and from fewer than 25 US areas. Each participant's cohort was designated according to participant-reported clinical history. CDR1 and CDR2 from the germline V gene are SGHAT and FQNNGV. V was cut by 5 bases and J by 1 base, with 8 bases left in between. The length of the CDR3 is 13 residues. This sample stems from a study of blood T cell repertoires in COVID-19. Study details: COVID-19 samples, acute and convalescent, were from the United States, Italy and Spain.

Under the authors' procedure: Amplification of reference gene primers provided the estimated nucleated cell counts. Profiling relied on immunoSEQ multiplex PCR, and the TCRdb table lists in-frame clones only, not all of them. V and J calls and clone size come straight from that table; D and trimming were deduced from the DNA. This table has around 300,000 clones, about 88% appearing once. This chain connects TRBV11-2 to TRBJ1-2; TRBD1 is a possible D gene (6 bases). Sequencing input: PBMCs or T cells enriched from blood (not recorded which). The origin of this receptor is a woman between 45 and 65 years old who had recovered from COVID-19. CDR3 DNA: TGTGCCAGCAGCGAACAGGGTAACTATGGCTACACCTTC. Protein sequence: CASSEQGNYGYTF.